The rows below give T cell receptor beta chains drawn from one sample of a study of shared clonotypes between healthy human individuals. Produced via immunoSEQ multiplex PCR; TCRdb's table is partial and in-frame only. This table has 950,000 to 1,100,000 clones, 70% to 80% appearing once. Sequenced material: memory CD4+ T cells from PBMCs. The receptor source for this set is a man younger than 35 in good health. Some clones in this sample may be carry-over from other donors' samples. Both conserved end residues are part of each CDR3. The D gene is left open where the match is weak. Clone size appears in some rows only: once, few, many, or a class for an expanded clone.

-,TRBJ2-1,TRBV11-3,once,TGTGCCAGCAGCTTAGTATACAATGAGCAGTTCTTC,CASSLVYNEQFF
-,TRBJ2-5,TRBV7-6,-,TGTGCCAGCAGCCTGTGGGGTTTTGAAGAGACCCAGTACTTC,CASSLWGFEETQYF
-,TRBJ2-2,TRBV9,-,TGTGCCAGCAGCCTCCCAGGGAGGGGGACAGTGAACACCGGGGAGCTGTTTTTT,CASSLPGRGTVNTGELFF
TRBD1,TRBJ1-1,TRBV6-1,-,TGTGCCAGCAGGCTACACTTGGACAGGGAAGCTTTCTTT,CASRLHLDREAFF
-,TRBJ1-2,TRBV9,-,-,CASSVEPGTITMATPSYTF
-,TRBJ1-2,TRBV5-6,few,TGTGCCAGCAGCTTACGCCAGGGAGATGGCTACACCTTC,CASSLRQGDGYTF
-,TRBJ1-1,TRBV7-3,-,TGTGCCAGCAGCCCCGGGGGGGCGGACACTGAAGCTTTCTTT,CASSPGGADTEAFF
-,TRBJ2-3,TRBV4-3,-,TGCGCCAGCAGCCAAGACAGGAGCACAGATACGCAGTATTTT,CASSQDRSTDTQYF
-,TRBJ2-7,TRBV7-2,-,TGTGCCAGCAGCCCCAGGACCTACGAGCAGTACTTC,CASSPRTYEQYF
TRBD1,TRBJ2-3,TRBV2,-,TGTGCCAGCAGGGGACAGGGAGGCGCAGATACGCAGTATTTT,CASRGQGGADTQYF
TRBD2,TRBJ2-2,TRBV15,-,TGTGCCACCAGCAGAGAGGCTCTAGCGGACACCGGGGAGCTGTTTTTT,CATSREALADTGELFF
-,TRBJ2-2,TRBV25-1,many,TGTGCCAGCAGTGATTGGTCGAAGGACACCGGGGAGCTGTTTTTT,CASSDWSKDTGELFF
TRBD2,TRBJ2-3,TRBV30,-,TGTGCCTGGGGACTAGCGGGAGATACGCAGTATTTT,CAWGLAGDTQYF
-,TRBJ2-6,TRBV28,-,TGTGCCAGCAGTTTATTGGGGATACCCGGGGCCAACGTCCTGACTTTC,CASSLLGIPGANVLTF
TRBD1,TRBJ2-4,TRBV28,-,TGTGCCAGCAGCGAGATGGGACAGGGGAAAAACATTCAGTACTTC,CASSEMGQGKNIQYF
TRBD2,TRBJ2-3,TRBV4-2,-,TGTGCCAGCAGCCAAGGGCTAGCGGGAGGAGGGTCCACAGATACGCAGTATTTT,CASSQGLAGGGSTDTQYF
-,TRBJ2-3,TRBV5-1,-,TGCGCCAGCAGCTTGGATCCGGCAGGAAACACAGATACGCAGTATTTT,CASSLDPAGNTDTQYF
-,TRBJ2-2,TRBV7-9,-,TGTGCCAGCAGCGTCAGGATCACCGGGGAGCTGTTTTTT,CASSVRITGELFF
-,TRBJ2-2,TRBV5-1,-,TGCGCCAGCAGCAACCGCGGGATGGGCACCGGGGAGCTGTTTTTT,CASSNRGMGTGELFF
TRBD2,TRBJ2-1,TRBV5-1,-,TGCGCCAGCAGCCCCGGGGGAGGGGATTCCTACAATGAGCAGTTCTTC,CASSPGGGDSYNEQFF
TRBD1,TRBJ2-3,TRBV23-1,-,TGCGCCAGCAGTCAACGACAGGGTCATACGCAGTATTTT,CASSQRQGHTQYF
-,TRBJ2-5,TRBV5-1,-,TGCGCCAGCAGCTTGATCAGGGGAGAGACCCAGTACTTC,CASSLIRGETQYF
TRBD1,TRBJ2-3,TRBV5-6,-,TGTGCCAGCAGTCCGACAGGGGGAAGCACAGATACGCAGTATTTT,CASSPTGGSTDTQYF
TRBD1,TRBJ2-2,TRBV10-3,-,TGTGCCATCAGCGGCACAGGGGCGAACACCGGGGAGCTGTTTTTT,CAISGTGANTGELFF
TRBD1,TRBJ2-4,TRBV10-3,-,TGTGCCATCAGCGCTCAGGGGGCGTATGAGGGCATTCAGTACTTC,CAISAQGAYEGIQYF
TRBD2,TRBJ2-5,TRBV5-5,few,TGTGCCAGCAGCCTCCCGGGGGGGAAAGAGACCCAGTACTTC,CASSLPGGKETQYF
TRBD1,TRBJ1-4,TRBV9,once,TGTGCCAGCAGCGTAGCTGGGGGACAGGGCGAAGAAAAACTGTTTTTT,CASSVAGGQGEEKLFF
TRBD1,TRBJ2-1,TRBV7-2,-,TGTGCCAGCAGCCCGACAGGGGGCGGGTACAATGAGCAGTTCTTC,CASSPTGGGYNEQFF
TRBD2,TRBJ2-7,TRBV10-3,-,TGTGCCATCAGTGAGTCGACGGCTAGCGGGAGGACTCTACACGAGCAGTACTTC,CAISESTASGRTLHEQYF
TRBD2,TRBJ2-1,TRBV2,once,TGTGCCAGCAGGACTAGCGGTTCATACAATGAGCAGTTCTTC,CASRTSGSYNEQFF
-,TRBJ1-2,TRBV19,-,TGTGCCAGTAGTGTACCGGGCGGGGGCGGCTATGGCTACACCTTC,CASSVPGGGGYGYTF
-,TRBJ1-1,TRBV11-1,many,TGTGCCAGCAGCTTAGCAAGAAGGGGCACTGAAGCTTTCTTT,CASSLARRGTEAFF
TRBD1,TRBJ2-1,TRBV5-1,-,TGCGCCAGCAGCTTACCCAGGACAGGTGCCTACAATGAGCAGTTCTTC,CASSLPRTGAYNEQFF
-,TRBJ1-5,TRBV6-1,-,TGTGCCAGCAGCAAAAAGGGGGAAGAGCAGCCCCAGCATTTT,CASSKKGEEQPQHF
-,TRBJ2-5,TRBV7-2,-,TGTGCCAGCAGCACCCCAGGTCAAGAGACCCAGTACTTC,CASSTPGQETQYF
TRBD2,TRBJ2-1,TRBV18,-,TGTGCCAGCTCAGGACTAGCGGGAATATTCAATGAGCAGTTCTTC,CASSGLAGIFNEQFF
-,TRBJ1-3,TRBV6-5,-,TGTGCCAGCTACGAGGGGTCGGCTGGAAACACCATATATTTT,CASYEGSAGNTIYF
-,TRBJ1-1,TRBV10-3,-,TGTGCCATCAGTGGGCGTGGGGTGTACACTGAAGCTTTCTTT,CAISGRGVYTEAFF
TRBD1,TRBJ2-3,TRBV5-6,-,TGTGCCAGCCGCTCCCGGACAGGGGCTGATACGCAGTATTTT,CASRSRTGADTQYF
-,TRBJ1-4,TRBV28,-,TGTGCCAGCCGGAGGGCGGAGCCTGAAAAACTGTTTTTT,CASRRAEPEKLFF
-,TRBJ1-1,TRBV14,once,TGTGCCAGCAGCCAATTCCAGGGTAGCACTGAAGCTTTCTTT,CASSQFQGSTEAFF
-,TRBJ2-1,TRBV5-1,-,TGCGCCAGCAGCTGGCTTGGGGGAGCTTACAATGAGCAGTTCTTC,CASSWLGGAYNEQFF
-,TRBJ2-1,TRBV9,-,TGTGCCAGCAGCGGGGGGACAACCAACAATGAGCAGTTCTTC,CASSGGTTNNEQFF
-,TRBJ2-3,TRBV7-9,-,TGTGCCAGCGGTAGCGGCACAGATACGCAGTATTTT,CASGSGTDTQYF
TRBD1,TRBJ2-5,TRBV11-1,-,TGTGCCAGCAGTCCCGACCGGGACAGCCAAGAGACCCAGTACTTC,CASSPDRDSQETQYF
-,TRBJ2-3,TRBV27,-,TGTGCCAGCAGTTTATCGCGACTAGGGATATCATACGATACGCAGTATTTT,CASSLSRLGISYDTQYF
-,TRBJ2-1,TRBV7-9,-,TGTGCCAGCATCCCGATGAGCCTGTTCTCCTACAATGAGCAGTTCTTC,CASIPMSLFSYNEQFF